These T cell receptor beta chains were read from a single sample in a study of Graves' ophthalmopathy and Graves' hyperthyroidism. In TCRdb, the multiplex PCR reads were re-called with MiXCR into one record per CDR3 protein. The sample holds 500,000 to 700,000 distinct CDR3 sequences, roughly 20% seen once. The sample comprised peripheral blood. The origin of the receptors is a woman between 18 and 29 years old with stable Graves' hyperthyroidism. Some clones in this sample may be carry-over from other donors' samples. Both conserved end residues are part of each CDR3. The D gene is left open where the match is weak. A row's size may be missing; if present it is once, few, many or a size class.

clone size: many; J gene: TRBJ1-5; D gene: TRBD1; V gene: TRBV6-5; CDR3 protein: CASTPSGQGNQPQHF; CDR3 DNA: TGTGCCAGCACCCCATCGGGACAGGGCAATCAGCCCCAGCATTTT
clone size: many; J gene: TRBJ1-1; D gene: .; V gene: TRBV4-1; CDR3 protein: CASSPWSPRNTEAFF; CDR3 DNA: TGCGCCAGCAGCCCATGGTCACCTCGGAACACTGAAGCTTTCTTT
clone size: .; J gene: TRBJ2-7; D gene: .; V gene: TRBV10-1; CDR3 protein: CASSESVGLNYEQYF; CDR3 DNA: TGCGCCAGCAGTGAGTCTGTCGGACTGAACTACGAGCAGTACTTC
clone size: many; J gene: TRBJ1-5; D gene: TRBD1; V gene: TRBV24-1; CDR3 protein: CATSDGDRGRNQPQHF; CDR3 DNA: TGTGCCACCAGTGATGGGGACAGGGGGCGCAATCAGCCCCAGCATTTT
clone size: many; J gene: TRBJ2-5; D gene: .; V gene: TRBV6-1; CDR3 protein: CASSEEWTSEGTQYF; CDR3 DNA: TGTGCCAGCAGTGAAGAATGGACCTCGGAGGGAACCCAGTACTTC
clone size: many; J gene: TRBJ1-5; D gene: .; V gene: TRBV30; CDR3 protein: CACQSGAADQPQHF; CDR3 DNA: TGTGCCTGCCAGAGTGGGGCGGCGGATCAGCCCCAGCATTTT
clone size: many; J gene: TRBJ2-2; D gene: .; V gene: TRBV20-1; CDR3 protein: CSASWDRTGELFF; CDR3 DNA: TGCAGTGCTAGTTGGGATCGCACCGGGGAGCTGTTTTTT
clone size: many; J gene: TRBJ2-4; D gene: .; V gene: TRBV27; CDR3 protein: CASSLWGPGYVIQYF; CDR3 DNA: TGTGCCAGCAGTTTATGGGGTCCAGGGTATGTCATTCAGTACTTC
clone size: many; J gene: TRBJ2-7; D gene: .; V gene: TRBV12-3/TRBV12-4; CDR3 protein: CASSLVGHYEQYF; CDR3 DNA: TGTGCCAGCAGTTTAGTAGGCCACTACGAGCAGTACTTC
clone size: many; J gene: TRBJ1-1; D gene: .; V gene: TRBV29-1; CDR3 protein: CSAQHSGYTEAFF; CDR3 DNA: TGCAGCGCCCAGCATAGTGGATACACTGAAGCTTTCTTT
clone size: .; J gene: TRBJ2-2; D gene: .; V gene: TRBV15; CDR3 protein: CATSLGPGGTDLTGELFF; CDR3 DNA: TGTGCCACCAGTCTAGGTCCTGGGGGTACTGATCTCACCGGGGAGCTGTTTTTT
clone size: many; J gene: TRBJ2-5; D gene: .; V gene: TRBV20-1; CDR3 protein: CSARGQEQETQYF; CDR3 DNA: TGCAGTGCTAGAGGGCAGGAACAAGAGACCCAGTACTTC
clone size: many; J gene: TRBJ2-7; D gene: .; V gene: TRBV11-2; CDR3 protein: CASSFYGDEQYF; CDR3 DNA: TGTGCCAGCAGCTTCTACGGGGACGAGCAGTACTTC
clone size: .; J gene: TRBJ1-2; D gene: .; V gene: TRBV11-2; CDR3 protein: CASSHHRVNYGYTF; CDR3 DNA: TGTGCCAGCAGCCACCACAGGGTCAACTATGGCTACACCTTC
clone size: few; J gene: TRBJ2-5; D gene: TRBD2; V gene: TRBV7-9; CDR3 protein: CASSLRRGGVETQYF; CDR3 DNA: TGTGCCAGCAGCTTGAGGCGGGGGGGCGTTGAGACCCAGTACTTC
clone size: .; J gene: TRBJ2-4; D gene: .; V gene: TRBV28; CDR3 protein: CATLGDLAKNIQYF; CDR3 DNA: TGTGCCACCCTCGGGGATCTAGCCAAAAACATTCAGTACTTC
clone size: .; J gene: TRBJ2-2; D gene: .; V gene: TRBV30; CDR3 protein: CAWSFTGELFF; CDR3 DNA: TGTGCCTGGAGTTTCACCGGGGAGCTGTTTTTT
clone size: many; J gene: TRBJ2-7; D gene: .; V gene: TRBV7-2; CDR3 protein: CASSLVSSASEQYF; CDR3 DNA: TGTGCCAGCAGCTTAGTATCGAGCGCGTCCGAGCAGTACTTC
clone size: many; J gene: TRBJ1-1; D gene: .; V gene: TRBV3-1; CDR3 protein: CASSQGPGSVSFF; CDR3 DNA: TGTGCCAGCAGCCAGGGCCCCGGATCCGTTTCTTTCTTT
clone size: .; J gene: TRBJ1-1; D gene: .; V gene: TRBV11-2; CDR3 protein: CASRQVGGWGNTEAFF; CDR3 DNA: TGTGCCAGCAGACAAGTGGGAGGGTGGGGGAACACTGAAGCTTTCTTT
clone size: many; J gene: TRBJ1-2; D gene: TRBD1; V gene: TRBV12-3/TRBV12-4; CDR3 protein: CASSQTGTYGYTF; CDR3 DNA: TGTGCCAGCAGCCAGACAGGGACCTATGGCTACACCTTC
clone size: many; J gene: TRBJ1-1; D gene: TRBD1; V gene: TRBV18; CDR3 protein: CASSLKQGDTEAFF; CDR3 DNA: TGTGCCAGCTCACTAAAGCAGGGGGACACTGAAGCTTTCTTT
clone size: .; J gene: TRBJ1-1; D gene: .; V gene: TRBV19; CDR3 protein: CASGAVPTEAFF; CDR3 DNA: TGTGCCTCAGGGGCCGTACCCACTGAAGCTTTCTTT
clone size: many; J gene: TRBJ2-7; D gene: TRBD2; V gene: TRBV7-9; CDR3 protein: CASSTRASGGPSYEQYF; CDR3 DNA: TGTGCCAGCAGCACAAGGGCTAGCGGGGGACCATCCTACGAGCAGTACTTC
clone size: few; J gene: TRBJ1-2; D gene: .; V gene: TRBV12-3/TRBV12-4; CDR3 protein: CASSLRTHTRPGYTF; CDR3 DNA: TGTGCCAGCAGTTTAAGGACACACACCCGGCCTGGCTACACCTTC
clone size: few; J gene: TRBJ1-1; D gene: TRBD1; V gene: TRBV10-3; CDR3 protein: CAISGGQGARETEAFF; CDR3 DNA: TGTGCCATCAGTGGGGGACAGGGGGCGCGAGAAACTGAAGCTTTCTTT
clone size: .; J gene: TRBJ1-2; D gene: .; V gene: TRBV6-1; CDR3 protein: CASRLPLEGLARTF; CDR3 DNA: TGTGCCAGCAGGCTACCCCTGGAGGGGCTTGCTAGGACCTTC
clone size: many; J gene: TRBJ2-7; D gene: .; V gene: TRBV20-1; CDR3 protein: CSARGQVDYEQYF; CDR3 DNA: TGCAGTGCTAGAGGACAGGTTGACTACGAGCAGTACTTC
clone size: .; J gene: TRBJ1-1; D gene: .; V gene: TRBV28; CDR3 protein: CASIRQGRPEAFF; CDR3 DNA: TGTGCCAGCATAAGGCAGGGGCGTCCTGAAGCTTTCTTT
clone size: .; J gene: TRBJ1-5; D gene: TRBD1; V gene: TRBV27; CDR3 protein: CASSTGGMANQPQHF; CDR3 DNA: TGTGCCAGCAGTACAGGGGGGATGGCCAATCAGCCCCAGCATTTT
clone size: .; J gene: TRBJ1-2; D gene: .; V gene: TRBV20-1; CDR3 protein: CSARRGPYGYTF; CDR3 DNA: TGCAGTGCTAGACGAGGGCCCTATGGCTACACCTTC
clone size: many; J gene: TRBJ1-5; D gene: .; V gene: TRBV6-1; CDR3 protein: CASSPLSVGPQHF; CDR3 DNA: TGTGCCAGCAGCCCACTTTCCGTTGGGCCCCAGCATTTT
clone size: many; J gene: TRBJ1-1; D gene: TRBD1; V gene: TRBV27; CDR3 protein: CASSGRTGAREAFF; CDR3 DNA: TGTGCCAGCAGTGGCCGGACAGGGGCCCGGGAGGCTTTCTTT
clone size: many; J gene: TRBJ1-1; D gene: .; V gene: TRBV6-1; CDR3 protein: CASNGWYQVNTEAFF; CDR3 DNA: TGTGCCAGCAATGGATGGTACCAGGTGAACACTGAAGCTTTCTTT
clone size: many; J gene: TRBJ2-2; D gene: TRBD1; V gene: TRBV12-3/TRBV12-4; CDR3 protein: CASSPGQATGELFF; CDR3 DNA: TGTGCCAGCAGTCCGGGACAGGCCACCGGGGAGCTGTTTTTT
clone size: .; J gene: TRBJ1-1; D gene: TRBD1; V gene: TRBV6-1; CDR3 protein: CASRWTGATEAFF; CDR3 DNA: TGTGCCAGCAGGTGGACAGGGGCGACTGAAGCTTTCTTT
clone size: .; J gene: TRBJ2-7; D gene: TRBD1; V gene: TRBV6-1; CDR3 protein: CASREGQALGYEQYF; CDR3 DNA: TGTGCCAGCAGGGAAGGACAGGCTTTAGGTTACGAGCAGTACTTC
clone size: .; J gene: TRBJ2-7; D gene: .; V gene: TRBV5-6; CDR3 protein: CASSLRNAYEQYF; CDR3 DNA: TGTGCCAGCAGCTTGCGAAACGCCTACGAGCAGTACTTC
clone size: many; J gene: TRBJ2-7; D gene: TRBD1; V gene: TRBV11-2; CDR3 protein: CASSFLTGASVEQYF; CDR3 DNA: TGTGCCAGCAGCTTCCTGACAGGGGCCTCCGTCGAGCAGTACTTC
clone size: many; J gene: TRBJ2-5; D gene: .; V gene: TRBV27; CDR3 protein: CASWDEETQYF; CDR3 DNA: TGTGCCAGCTGGGATGAAGAGACCCAGTACTTC